This T cell receptor (beta chain) came from a study of identical twins. CDR1 is LGHDT, CDR2 YNNKEL, per germline (reference sequence). Trimming stripped 2 bases from V and 2 bases from J, with 10 bases between. The CDR3 spans 15 residues. Each cDNA held unique molecular identifiers, and template switching gave it a universal primer site. A single record per CDR3 protein comes from TCRdb applying MiXCR to the 5' RACE reads. The table has about 190,000 distinct CDR3 sequences, more than 15% seen once. This clonotype was seen a handful of times. These data also formed part of another study, on T cells expressing NK-cell markers.

V is TRBV3-1 and J is TRBJ1-5; D is ambiguous. Sequenced: CD8+ T cells sorted from blood. The receptor's source is a woman in her late teens or twenties in good health. CDR3 region: CASSQMGYGNQPQHF. DNA for the CDR3: TGTGCCAGCAGCCAAATGGGGTACGGCAATCAGCCCCAGCATTTT.